This TCR beta chain was captured by sequencing in a study of CD8+ T cells in alopecia areata. V lost 6 bases and J lost 1; bases outside the gene matches: 0. The CDR3 sequence is 14 residues long. CDR1 and CDR2 (germline): SNHLY, FYNNEI. Following extraction, RNA underwent reverse transcription to cDNA, which served as the sequencing template. Assay used: immunoSEQ multiplex PCR; TCRdb lists only in-frame clones, some missing. The table has 190,000 or so clones, 45% to 75% seen once. The treatment: oral pan-JAK inhibitor, 5-10 mg twice daily. The V gene is TRBV2, the J gene TRBJ2-6; 7 positions match TRBD2. Sequencing was performed on CD4+ T cells sorted from blood, taken at week 4, from a patient treated with tofacitinib. The origin of this receptor is a human donor with alopecia areata. The DNA for the CDR3 is TGTGCCAGCAGGGGAGGGTCTGGGGCCAACGTCCTGACTTTC. Amino acids: CASRGGSGANVLTF.